This TCR beta chain was identified during a study of blood T cell repertoires in COVID-19. Study-level information: The origin of the acute and convalescent COVID-19 samples was the United States, Italy and Spain. Nucleic acid was either cDNA or gDNA, and it came from T cells, B-cell-depleted T cells, or PBMCs.

The V end lost 0 bases, the J end lost 7 bases, and 13 bases lay between the germline ends. The CDR3 has 14 amino acids. Germline V gene data show CDR1 as SGHRS and CDR2 as YFSETQ. In the study's own analysis: Quantification of nucleated cells was approximated via reference gene primer amplification. Here immunoSEQ multiplex PCR was the method, and the copy in TCRdb shows in-frame clones only, minus some. D and trimming come from the DNA, and the V and J calls and clone size come from that table. The sample has almost 400,000 clones; 89% are singletons. Input material: PBMCs or T cells enriched from blood (not recorded which). The chain joins TRBV5-1 to TRBJ1-2; D uncertain. The sequence was collected from a woman under 40 who had recovered from COVID-19. CDR3 nucleotides: TGCGCCAGCAGCTTGGGGAAATCCGGAGCTGGCTACACCTTC. Its protein is CASSLGKSGAGYTF.